Shown below are 6 T cell receptor beta chains from a single sample sequenced in a study of blood T cell repertoires in COVID-19. Here immunoSEQ multiplex PCR was the method, and the copy in TCRdb shows in-frame clones only, minus some. This table holds approximately 260,000 clones, 75% to 90% found once. The sample taken for sequencing was peripheral blood. The receptors come from a woman aged 70 to 79 with acute or convalescent COVID-19.

This chain connects TRBV7-9 to TRBJ2-3; D uncertain. V was trimmed by 1 base and J by 6 bases, leaving 5 bases between them. Germline V CDR1 and CDR2: SEHNR, FQNEAQ (reference sequence). The CDR3 loop spans 12 amino acids. CDR3 sequence (DNA): TGTGCCAGCAGCTTAGGCAGGGATACGCAGTATTTT. It encodes CASSLGRDTQYF.

This chain uses TRBV7-7 with TRBJ2-1, with TRBD2 matching over 12 bases. The CDR3 is made up of 16 amino acids. Germline V gives CDR1 SSHAT, CDR2 FNYEAQ (reference sequence). After removal of 5 bases from V and 6 bases from J, the junction contained 8 bases not matched to a gene. CDR3 residues: CASSLHLAGGFNEQFF. DNA of the CDR3: TGTGCCAGCAGCCTCCACCTAGCGGGGGGGTTCAATGAGCAGTTCTTC.

The chain joins TRBV6-5 to TRBJ2-1; perhaps TRBD2 as D (7 bases). V was trimmed by 9 bases and J by 8 bases, leaving 17 bases between them. CDR1 is MNHEY and CDR2 is SVGAGI in the germline V gene. The CDR3 is 13 amino acids. The CDR3 here is CASSGGGLDEQFF. In nucleotides, the CDR3 is TGTGCCAGTTCGGGGGGCGGGCTAGATGAGCAGTTCTTC.

The rearrangement uses TRBV2 and TRBJ1-2; D is unclear. V was trimmed by 6 bases and J by 3 bases, leaving 11 bases between them. The CDR3 sequence is 13 residues long. Germline V lookup: CDR1 SNHLY, CDR2 FYNNEI. The CDR3 region is CASSRFQDYGYTF. The CDR3 DNA follows: TGTGCCAGCAGCCGTTTTCAGGACTATGGCTACACCTTC.

This chain uses TRBV7-8 with TRBJ1-2, with D hard to call. The CDR3 has 14 amino acids. Trimming shortened V by 1 base and J by 4 bases, and 10 bases separated the two germline ends. The V gene's germline CDR1 is SGHVS and CDR2 FQNEAQ. The CDR3 region has the DNA TGTGCCAGCAGCTTAGGAGAGAGTCGCTATGGCTACACCTTC. Translated: CASSLGESRYGYTF. Full variable domain (outside the CDR3, taken from reference TRBV7-8 and TRBJ1-2): GAGVSQSPRYKVAKRGQDVALRCDPISGHVSLFWYQQALGQGPEFLTYFQNEAQLDKSGLPSDRFFAERPEGSVSTLKIQRTQQEDSAVYLCASSLGESRYGYTFGSGTRLTVV.

Written as DNA, the CDR3 is TGTGCCAGCAGCTTGTTTGACAGGGATGAGGCACCCCTCCACTTT. This sequence encodes CASSLFDRDEAPLHF. The chain links TRBV5-4 to TRBJ1-6; 7 nucleotides match TRBD1. Trimming cost V 1 base and J 11 bases; bases outside gene matches: 9. The CDR3 totals 15 residues. Germline V gene sequence: CDR1 SGHNT, CDR2 YYREEE (reference sequence).